This TCR beta chain was profiled in a study of CD8 T cells in ankylosing spondylitis. Findings of the study overall: There was a TCR beta motif, made of eight highly homologous variants, that appeared characteristic of ankylosing spondylitis blood.

Making use of molecular barcodes, quantitative 5'-RACE generated TCR beta libraries. TCRdb reanalysed the 5' RACE reads using MiXCR and keeps one entry per CDR3 protein. The table has approximately 540,000 distinct CDR3 sequences, roughly 13% seen once. The CDR3 runs 15 residues. J lost 5 bases, V lost 3 bases, and 11 bases had no gene match. Germline-derived CDR1 and CDR2 are DFQATT and SNEGSKA (reference sequence). This clonotype was counted many times. As yet, its antigen is unknown. The rearrangement joins TRBV20-1 to TRBJ2-7; 9 nucleotides agree with TRBD1. Sequencing was carried out using blood, either unsorted or a sorted T cell fraction (not recorded which). This TCR derives from a male donor with ankylosing spondylitis. The CDR3 DNA reads as TGCAGTGCTAGTGCGTCCCGGGACAGGGACCACGAGCAGTACTTC. Translated: CSASASRDRDHEQYF.